This TCR beta chain was found in a study of blood T cell repertoires in COVID-19. Study overall: The United States, Italy and Spain were the sources of the acute and convalescent COVID-19 samples. Sample material is recorded as cDNA or gDNA derived from T cells, B-cell-depleted T cells, or PBMCs.

Recruits, aged roughly 18 to 89 years, lived in 25 or so US areas. Authors' methods: Using reference gene primer amplification, nucleated cell counts were estimated. Using immunoSEQ multiplex PCR, the repertoire was profiled, and TCRdb retains in-frame clones only, with some absent. V, J and clone size derive from that table, while D and trimming were established from the DNA sequence. The table records some 270,000 clones, 65% to 90% of them present only once. Germline assignment: CDR1 MNHEY and CDR2 SVGAGI. This CDR3 region has 15 residues. V was pared by 2 bases and J by 7 bases, with 10 bases of the junction left unmatched.

The source material was PBMCs or T cells enriched from blood (not recorded which). This clonotype was obtained from a woman aged 45-65 years with acute COVID-19. This chain connects TRBV6-5 to TRBJ2-5; 7 nucleotides agree with TRBD2. This CDR3 is CASSYLTGGEGTQYF. Written as DNA, the CDR3 is TGTGCCAGCAGTTACCTTACTGGTGGGGAGGGGACCCAGTACTTC.